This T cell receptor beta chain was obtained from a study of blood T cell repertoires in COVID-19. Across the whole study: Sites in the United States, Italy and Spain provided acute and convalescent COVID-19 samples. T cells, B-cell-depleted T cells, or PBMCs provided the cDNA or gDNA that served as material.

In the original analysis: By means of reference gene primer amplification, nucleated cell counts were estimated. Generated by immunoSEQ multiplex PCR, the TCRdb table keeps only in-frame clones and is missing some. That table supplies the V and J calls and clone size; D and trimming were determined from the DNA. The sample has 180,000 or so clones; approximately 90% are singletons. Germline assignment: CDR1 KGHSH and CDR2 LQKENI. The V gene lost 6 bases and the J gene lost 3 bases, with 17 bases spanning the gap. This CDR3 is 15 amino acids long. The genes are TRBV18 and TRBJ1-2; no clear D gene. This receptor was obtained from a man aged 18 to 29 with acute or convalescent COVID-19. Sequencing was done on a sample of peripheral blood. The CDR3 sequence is CASSSTGVLDYGYTF. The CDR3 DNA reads TGTGCCAGCTCTTCCACCGGGGTACTGGACTATGGCTACACCTTC.